This TCR beta chain was captured in a study of neoadjuvant anti-PD-1 for oral cavity cancer. The time point here: after neoadjuvant nivolumab, at surgical resection. The CDR3 runs to 14 residues. The V end lost 5 bases, the J end lost 1 base, and 12 bases lay between the germline ends. The germline CDR1 and CDR2 sequences are SGDLS and YYNGEE. The assay was immunoSEQ multiplex PCR, and TCRdb's table has in-frame clones only and misses some. This sample has more than 11,000 clones, with 60% to 80% found just once. The receptor's source is a person aged 35-80 years with oral cavity squamous cell carcinoma. The sequencing used PBMCs, collected after nivolumab (anti-PD-1) treatment. This sequence joins TRBV9 and TRBJ1-1; a weak D match, TRBD1 (5 bases). In nucleotides, the CDR3 is TGTGCCAGCAGAGAGGGAGGGGCGAACACTGAAGCTTTCTTT. Residues: CASREGGANTEAFF.